The following is a T cell receptor beta chain sequence with its context. The antigen remains undetermined. The data were obtained in a study of shared clonotypes between healthy human individuals. Overall study context: For every donor, three CD4 naive, three CD4 memory, two CD8 naive and one CD8 memory plates were used.

The V gene lost 5 bases and the J gene lost 5 bases, with 12 bases spanning the gap. The CDR3 loop spans 13 amino acids. CDR1 is MDHEN and CDR2 is SYDVKM in the germline V gene. The protocol was immunoSEQ multiplex PCR, while the TCRdb copy is restricted to in-frame clones and leaves out a portion. There are some 2.1 million clones in the sample; 85% to 95% occur only once, and roughly 1% lies in the top ten. CD45RO-negative, CCR7-positively selected cells formed the naive CD8 fraction, excluding terminally differentiated effector memory CD45RA+ cells. Findings and limits, study-wide: Limited genetic and exposure-history diversity came from having few donors. Larger estimated richness was generally recorded for naive subsets relative to memory subsets. The naive CD4 repertoires of a handful of donors were compared, and approximately 4.5% of clonotypes were shared.

The V gene is TRBV28, the J gene TRBJ2-5; no reliable D call. Sequencing input: naive CD8+ T cells sorted from blood. This TCR derives from a man younger than 30 in good health. CDR3 DNA: TGTGCCAGCAGTGACGGTGGGCTTGAGACCCAGTACTTC. This translates into CASSDGGLETQYF.